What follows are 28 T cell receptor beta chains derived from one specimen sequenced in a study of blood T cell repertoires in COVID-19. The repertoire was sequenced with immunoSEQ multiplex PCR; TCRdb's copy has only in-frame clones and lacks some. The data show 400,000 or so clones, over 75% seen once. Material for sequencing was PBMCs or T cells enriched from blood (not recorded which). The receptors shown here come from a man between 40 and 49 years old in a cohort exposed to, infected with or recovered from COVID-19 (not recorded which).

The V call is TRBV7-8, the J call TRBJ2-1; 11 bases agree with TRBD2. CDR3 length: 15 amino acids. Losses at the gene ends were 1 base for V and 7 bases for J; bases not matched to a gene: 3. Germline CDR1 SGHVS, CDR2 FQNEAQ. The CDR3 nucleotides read TGTGCCAGCAGCTTAGGGAGGACTAGCGGGAATGAGCAGTTCTTC. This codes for CASSLGRTSGNEQFF.

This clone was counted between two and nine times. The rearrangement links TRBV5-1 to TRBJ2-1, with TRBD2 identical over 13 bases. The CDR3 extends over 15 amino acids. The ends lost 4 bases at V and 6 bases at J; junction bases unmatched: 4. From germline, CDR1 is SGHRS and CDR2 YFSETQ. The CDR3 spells CASSEGLAGINEQFF. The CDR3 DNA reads TGCGCCAGCAGCGAGGGACTAGCGGGAATCAATGAGCAGTTCTTC.

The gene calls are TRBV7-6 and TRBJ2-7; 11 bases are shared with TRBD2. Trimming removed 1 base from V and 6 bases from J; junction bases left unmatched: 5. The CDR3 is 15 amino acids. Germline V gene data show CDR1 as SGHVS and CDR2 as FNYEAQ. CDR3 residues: CASSLGLAGGFEQYF. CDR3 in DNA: TGTGCCAGCAGCTTAGGGCTAGCGGGAGGTTTCGAGCAGTACTTC.

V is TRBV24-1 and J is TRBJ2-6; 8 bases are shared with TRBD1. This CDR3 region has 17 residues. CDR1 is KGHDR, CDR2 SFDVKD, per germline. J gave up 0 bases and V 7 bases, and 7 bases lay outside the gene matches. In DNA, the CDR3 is TGTGCCACCAGCCGCCAGGGGGCCGGCTCTGGGGCCAACGTCCTGACTTTC. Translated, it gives CATSRQGAGSGANVLTF.

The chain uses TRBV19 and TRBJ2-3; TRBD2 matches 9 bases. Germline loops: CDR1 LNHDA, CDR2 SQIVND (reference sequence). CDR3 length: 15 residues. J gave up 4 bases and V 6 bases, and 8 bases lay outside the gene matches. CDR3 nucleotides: TGTGCCAGTAGACGAGCGGGAGGCGTCGCAGATACGCAGTATTTT. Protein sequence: CASRRAGGVADTQYF.

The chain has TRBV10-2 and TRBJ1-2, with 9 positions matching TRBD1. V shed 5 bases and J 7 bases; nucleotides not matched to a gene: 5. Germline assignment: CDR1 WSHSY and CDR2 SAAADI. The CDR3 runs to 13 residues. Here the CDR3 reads CASSRGQGSGYTF. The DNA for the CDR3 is TGCGCCAGCAGTAGGGGACAGGGTAGTGGCTACACCTTC.

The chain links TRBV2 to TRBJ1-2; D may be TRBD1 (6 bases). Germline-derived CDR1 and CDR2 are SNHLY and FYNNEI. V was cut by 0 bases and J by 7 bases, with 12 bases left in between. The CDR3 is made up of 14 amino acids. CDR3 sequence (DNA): TGTGCCAGCAGTGAAGCGCGGGGGGCGGGTGGCTACACCTTC. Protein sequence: CASSEARGAGGYTF.

The CDR3 DNA sequence: TGTGCCAGCAGCGGACCAACTAGCGGGGGATGGGATGAGCAGTTCTTC. Its translation: CASSGPTSGGWDEQFF. The V call is TRBV9, the J call TRBJ2-1; TRBD2 matches 11 bases. The germline CDR1 and CDR2 sequences are SGDLS and YYNGEE. This CDR3 has 16 amino acids. V dropped 3 bases and J dropped 8; count of bases not matched to a gene: 10.

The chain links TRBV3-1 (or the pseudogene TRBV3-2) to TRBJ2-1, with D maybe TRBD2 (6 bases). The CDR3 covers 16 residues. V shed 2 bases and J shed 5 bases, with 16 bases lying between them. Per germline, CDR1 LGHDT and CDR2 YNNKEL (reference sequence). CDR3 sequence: CASSQNRLAIHNEQFF. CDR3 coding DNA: TGTGCCAGCAGCCAAAATCGCCTAGCGATTCACAATGAGCAGTTCTTC.

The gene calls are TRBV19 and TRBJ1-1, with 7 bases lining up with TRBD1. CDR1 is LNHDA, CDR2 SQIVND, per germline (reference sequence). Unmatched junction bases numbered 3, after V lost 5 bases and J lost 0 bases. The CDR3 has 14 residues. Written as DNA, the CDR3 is TGTGCCAGTAGTCCCGACAGGGTGAACACTGAAGCTTTCTTT. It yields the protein CASSPDRVNTEAFF.

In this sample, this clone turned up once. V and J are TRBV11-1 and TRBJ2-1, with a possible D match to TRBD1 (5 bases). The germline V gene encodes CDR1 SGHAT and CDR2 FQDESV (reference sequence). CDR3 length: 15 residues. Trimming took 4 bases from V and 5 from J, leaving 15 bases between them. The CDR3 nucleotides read TGTGCCAGCAGCTCCCGCAGGGTTCTGAACAATGAGCAGTTCTTC. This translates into CASSSRRVLNNEQFF.

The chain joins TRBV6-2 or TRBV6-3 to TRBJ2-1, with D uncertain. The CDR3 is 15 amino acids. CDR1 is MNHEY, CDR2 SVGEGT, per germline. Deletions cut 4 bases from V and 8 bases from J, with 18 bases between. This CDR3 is CASSFYSPRTDEQFF. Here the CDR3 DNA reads TGTGCCAGCAGTTTTTACTCACCTCGTACCGATGAGCAGTTCTTC.

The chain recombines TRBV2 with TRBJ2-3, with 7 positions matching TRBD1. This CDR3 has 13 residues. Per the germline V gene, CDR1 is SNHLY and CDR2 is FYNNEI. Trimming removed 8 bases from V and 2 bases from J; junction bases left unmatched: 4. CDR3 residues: CASLGQATDTQYF. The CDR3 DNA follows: TGTGCCAGCCTAGGACAGGCCACAGATACGCAGTATTTT.

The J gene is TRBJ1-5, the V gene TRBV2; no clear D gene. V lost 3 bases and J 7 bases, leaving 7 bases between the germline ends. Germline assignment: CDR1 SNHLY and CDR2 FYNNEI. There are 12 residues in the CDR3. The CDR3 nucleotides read TGTGCCAGCAGTGAGCGGGAACAGCCCCAGCATTTT. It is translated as CASSEREQPQHF.

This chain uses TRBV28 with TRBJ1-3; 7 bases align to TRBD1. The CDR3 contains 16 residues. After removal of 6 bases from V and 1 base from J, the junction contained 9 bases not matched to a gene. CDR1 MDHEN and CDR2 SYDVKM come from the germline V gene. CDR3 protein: CASSLGQVVSGNTIYF. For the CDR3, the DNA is TGTGCCAGCAGCTTAGGACAGGTTGTTTCTGGAAACACCATATATTTT.

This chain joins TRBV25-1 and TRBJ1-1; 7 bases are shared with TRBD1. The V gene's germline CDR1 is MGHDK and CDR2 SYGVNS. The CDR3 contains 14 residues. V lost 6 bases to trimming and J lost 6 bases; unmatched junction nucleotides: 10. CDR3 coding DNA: TGTGCCAGCAGCCCCCCGGGGGACAGTGCTGAAGCTTTCTTT. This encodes CASSPPGDSAEAFF. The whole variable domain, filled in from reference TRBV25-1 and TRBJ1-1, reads EADIYQTPRYLVIGTGKKITLECSQTMGHDKMYWYQQDPGMELHLIHYSYGVNSTEKGDLSSESTVSRIRTEHFPLTLESARPSHTSQYLCASSPPGDSAEAFFGQGTRLTVV.

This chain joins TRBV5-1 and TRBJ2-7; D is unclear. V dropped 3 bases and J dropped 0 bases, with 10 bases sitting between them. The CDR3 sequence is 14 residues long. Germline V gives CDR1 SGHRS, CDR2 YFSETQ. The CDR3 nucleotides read TGCGCCAGCAGCTGGCCCCCCGTCTCCTACGAGCAGTACTTC. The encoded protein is CASSWPPVSYEQYF.

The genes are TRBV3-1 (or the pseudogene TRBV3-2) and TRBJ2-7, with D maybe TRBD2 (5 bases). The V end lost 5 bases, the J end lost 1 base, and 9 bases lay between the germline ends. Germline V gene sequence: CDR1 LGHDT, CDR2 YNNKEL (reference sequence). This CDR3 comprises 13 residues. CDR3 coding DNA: TGTGCCAGCAGCTTAGCGCATTCCTACGAGCAGTACTTC. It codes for CASSLAHSYEQYF.

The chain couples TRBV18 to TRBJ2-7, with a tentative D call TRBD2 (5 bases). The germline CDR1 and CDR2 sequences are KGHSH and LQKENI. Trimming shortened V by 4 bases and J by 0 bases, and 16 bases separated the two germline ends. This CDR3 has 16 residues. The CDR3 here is CASSLGGLRVSYEQYF. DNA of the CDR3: TGTGCCAGCTCACTAGGAGGACTGAGAGTCTCCTACGAGCAGTACTTC.

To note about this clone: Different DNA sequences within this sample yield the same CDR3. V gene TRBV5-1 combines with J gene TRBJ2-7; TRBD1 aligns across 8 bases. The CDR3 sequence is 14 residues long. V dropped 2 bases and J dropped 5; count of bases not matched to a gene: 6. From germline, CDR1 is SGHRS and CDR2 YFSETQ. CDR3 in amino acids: CASSLGQGFDEQYF. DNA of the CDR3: TGCGCCAGCAGCTTAGGACAGGGTTTCGACGAGCAGTACTTC.

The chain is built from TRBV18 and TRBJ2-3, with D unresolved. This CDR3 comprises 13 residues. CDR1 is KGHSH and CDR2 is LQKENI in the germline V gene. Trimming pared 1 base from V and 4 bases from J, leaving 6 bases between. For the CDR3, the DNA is TGTGCCAGCTCACCACTGGTAGCAGATACGCAGTATTTT. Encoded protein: CASSPLVADTQYF.

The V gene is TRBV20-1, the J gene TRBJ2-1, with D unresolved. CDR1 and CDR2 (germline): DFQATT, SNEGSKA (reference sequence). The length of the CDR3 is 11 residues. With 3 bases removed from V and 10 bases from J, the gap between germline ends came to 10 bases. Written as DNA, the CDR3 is TGCAGTGCTAGGGGCGTCGCCGAGCAGTTCTTC. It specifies CSARGVAEQFF.

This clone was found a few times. This CDR3 reads CASSRRGNYGYTF. CDR3 nucleotides: TGTGCCAGCAGTCGCCGGGGTAACTATGGCTACACCTTC. This sequence joins TRBV28 and TRBJ1-2; D remains ambiguous. The CDR3 is 13 residues long. The germline gives CDR1 MDHEN, CDR2 SYDVKM. Trimming removed 5 bases from V and 1 base from J, with 8 bases in between.

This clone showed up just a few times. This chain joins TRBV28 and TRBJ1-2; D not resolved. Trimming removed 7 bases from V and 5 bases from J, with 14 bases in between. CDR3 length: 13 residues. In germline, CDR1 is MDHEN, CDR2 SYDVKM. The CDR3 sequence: CASTSVAGYGYTF. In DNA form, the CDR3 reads TGTGCCAGCACCTCGGTAGCGGGGTATGGCTACACCTTC.

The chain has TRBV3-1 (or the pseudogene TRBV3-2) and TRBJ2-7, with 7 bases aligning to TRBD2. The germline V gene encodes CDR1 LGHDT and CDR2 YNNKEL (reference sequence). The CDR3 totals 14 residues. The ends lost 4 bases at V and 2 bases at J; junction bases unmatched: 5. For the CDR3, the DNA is TGTGCCAGCAGCCCGTGGGGAGGGCCCTACGAGCAGTACTTC. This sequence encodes CASSPWGGPYEQYF.

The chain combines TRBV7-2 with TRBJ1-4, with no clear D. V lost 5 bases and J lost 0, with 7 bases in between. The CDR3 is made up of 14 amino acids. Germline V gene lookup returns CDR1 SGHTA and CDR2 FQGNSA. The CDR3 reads CASSPTPTNEKLFF. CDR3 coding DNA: TGTGCCAGCAGCCCGACACCAACTAATGAAAAACTGTTTTTT.

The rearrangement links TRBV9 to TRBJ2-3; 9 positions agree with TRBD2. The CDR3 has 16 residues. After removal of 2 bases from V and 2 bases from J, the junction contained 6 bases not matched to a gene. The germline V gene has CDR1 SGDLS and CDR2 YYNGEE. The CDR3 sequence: CASSVGGTSHTDTQYF. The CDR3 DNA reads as TGTGCCAGCAGCGTTGGAGGGACTAGCCACACAGATACGCAGTATTTT. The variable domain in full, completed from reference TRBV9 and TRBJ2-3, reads DSGVTQTPKHLITATGQRVTLRCSPRSGDLSVYWYQQSLDQGLQFLIQYYNGEERAKGNILERFSAQQFPDLHSELNLSSLELGDSALYFCASSVGGTSHTDTQYFGPGTRLTVL.

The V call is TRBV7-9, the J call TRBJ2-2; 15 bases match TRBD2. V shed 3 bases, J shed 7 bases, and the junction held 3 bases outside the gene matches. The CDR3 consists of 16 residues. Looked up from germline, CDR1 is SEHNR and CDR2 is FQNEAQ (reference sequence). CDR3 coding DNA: TGTGCCAGCAGCTTGTCGGGACTAGCGGGAGGCGGGGAGCTGTTTTTT. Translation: CASSLSGLAGGGELFF.